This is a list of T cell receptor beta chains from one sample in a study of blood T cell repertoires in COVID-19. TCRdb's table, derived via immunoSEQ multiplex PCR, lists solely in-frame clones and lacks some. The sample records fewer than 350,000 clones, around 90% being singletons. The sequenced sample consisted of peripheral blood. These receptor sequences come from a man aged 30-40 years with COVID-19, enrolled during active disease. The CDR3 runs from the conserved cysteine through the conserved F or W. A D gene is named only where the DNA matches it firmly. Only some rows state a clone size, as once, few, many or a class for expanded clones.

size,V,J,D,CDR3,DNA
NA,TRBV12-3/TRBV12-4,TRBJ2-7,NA,CASSTYSYEQYF,TGTGCCAGCAGTACCTATTCCTACGAGCAGTACTTC
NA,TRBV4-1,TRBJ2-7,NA,CASSQKGQNYEQYF,TGCGCCAGCAGCCAAAAGGGACAAAACTACGAGCAGTACTTC
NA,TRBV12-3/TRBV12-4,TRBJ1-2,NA,CASSRHDSIGYTF,TGTGCCAGCAGCCGACACGACAGTATTGGCTACACCTTC
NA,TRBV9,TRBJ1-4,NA,CASSALLEGEKLFF,TGTGCCAGCAGCGCCCTACTCGAGGGTGAAAAACTGTTTTTT
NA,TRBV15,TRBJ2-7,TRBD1,CATSITGASYEQYF,TGTGCCACCAGCATTACAGGGGCTTCCTACGAGCAGTACTTC
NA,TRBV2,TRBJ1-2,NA,CASRRWEKYGYTF,TGTGCCAGCAGACGATGGGAGAAGTATGGCTACACCTTC
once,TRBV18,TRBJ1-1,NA,CASSPNPGRGNTEAFF,TGTGCCAGCTCACCAAATCCAGGGCGGGGGAACACTGAAGCTTTCTTT
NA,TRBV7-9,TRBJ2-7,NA,CASSLELVAYEQYF,TGTGCCAGCAGCTTAGAACTAGTAGCCTACGAGCAGTACTTC
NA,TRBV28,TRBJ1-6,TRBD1,CASSWTGGASPLHF,TGTGCCAGCAGTTGGACAGGGGGCGCTTCACCCCTCCACTTT
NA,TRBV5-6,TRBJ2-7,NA,CASSLQDSRLSYEQYF,TGTGCCAGCAGCTTGCAGGACAGCCGCCTTTCCTACGAGCAGTACTTC
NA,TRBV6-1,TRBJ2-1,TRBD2,CASSEPAGGENEQFF,TGTGCCAGCAGTGAACCGGCGGGAGGAGAAAATGAGCAGTTCTTC
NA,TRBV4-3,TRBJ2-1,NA,CASSQDSGYNEQFF,TGCGCCAGCAGCCAAGATTCGGGGTACAATGAGCAGTTCTTC
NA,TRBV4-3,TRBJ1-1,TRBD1,CASSQDKGTGVRFEAFF,TGCGCCAGCAGCCAAGATAAGGGGACAGGGGTTCGGTTTGAAGCTTTCTTT
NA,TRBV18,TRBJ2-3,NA,CASSRGPLNRENTQYF,TGTGCCAGCTCACGTGGGCCTCTCAACCGGGAAAATACGCAGTATTTT
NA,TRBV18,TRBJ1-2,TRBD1,CASSPTPGQGSGEYGYTF,TGTGCCAGCTCCCCAACCCCGGGACAGGGGTCGGGAGAGTATGGCTACACCTTC
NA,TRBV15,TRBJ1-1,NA,CATETGMNTEAFF,TGTGCCACGGAGACAGGCATGAACACTGAAGCTTTCTTT
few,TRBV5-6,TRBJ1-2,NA,CASSSTREEGYTF,TGTGCCAGCAGCTCGACCAGGGAAGAAGGCTACACCTTC
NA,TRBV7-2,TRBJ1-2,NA,CASSLAHGQGGPNYGYTF,TGTGCCAGCAGCTTAGCGCACGGGCAGGGTGGGCCTAACTATGGCTACACCTTC
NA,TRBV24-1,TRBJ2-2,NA,CATSDLFIPWRDNTGELFF,TGTGCCACCAGTGATTTGTTTATCCCATGGCGGGACAACACCGGGGAGCTGTTTTTT
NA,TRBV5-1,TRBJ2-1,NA,CASSLAGTPANNEQFF,TGCGCCAGCAGCTTGGCCGGGACTCCAGCTAACAATGAGCAGTTCTTC
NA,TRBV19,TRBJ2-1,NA,CASSIDRQAWHNEQFF,TGTGCCAGTAGTATAGACCGGCAGGCGTGGCACAATGAGCAGTTCTTC
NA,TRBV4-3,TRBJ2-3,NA,CASSPSRWQRDIPDTQYF,TGCGCCAGCAGCCCCTCCAGGTGGCAGCGGGACATCCCAGATACGCAGTATTTT